A selection of T cell receptor beta chains follows, all from one sample in a study of cytomegalovirus exposure and HLA in healthy donors. The assay was immunoSEQ multiplex PCR, and TCRdb's table has in-frame clones only and misses some. The sample holds fewer than 250,000 clones, 82% seen once. The sample consisted of PBMCs. The receptors originated from a man in his forties in good health and CMV-seropositive. Each CDR3 is given with its conserved first and last residue. The order of the fields is J gene, D gene, clone size, V gene, CDR3 DNA, CDR3 protein. A D gene is named only where the DNA matches it firmly. A clone size is listed for some rows: how often the clone was seen (once, few, many), or a class if it is expanded.

J gene: TRBJ2-1; D gene: .; clone size: once; V gene: TRBV9; CDR3 DNA: TGTGCCAGCAGCCCCGGGACTCTTTTGGAGCAGTTCTTC; CDR3 protein: CASSPGTLLEQFF
J gene: TRBJ2-7; D gene: .; clone size: .; V gene: TRBV15; CDR3 DNA: TGTGCCACCAGCGTAAAGCTGGACGGGATCCACGAGCAGTACTTC; CDR3 protein: CATSVKLDGIHEQYF
J gene: TRBJ2-2; D gene: .; clone size: few; V gene: TRBV18; CDR3 DNA: TGTGCCAGCTCACTAAACACCGGGGAGCTGTTTTTT; CDR3 protein: CASSLNTGELFF
J gene: TRBJ2-1; D gene: .; clone size: .; V gene: TRBV30; CDR3 DNA: TGTGCCTGGTCCTCCGGGGGGCGCAATGAGCAGTTCTTC; CDR3 protein: CAWSSGGRNEQFF
J gene: TRBJ2-7; D gene: TRBD1; clone size: .; V gene: TRBV27; CDR3 DNA: TGTGCCAGCAGCACGACAGGGGTATCCTACGAGCAGTACTTC; CDR3 protein: CASSTTGVSYEQYF
J gene: TRBJ2-7; D gene: .; clone size: .; V gene: TRBV30; CDR3 DNA: TGTGCCTGGAGCGCAACGGTCGAGCAGTACTTC; CDR3 protein: CAWSATVEQYF
J gene: TRBJ2-1; D gene: TRBD2; clone size: few; V gene: TRBV7-8; CDR3 DNA: TGTGCCAGCAGCCCCCGACTAGCGGGAGGGCCATTCAATGAGCAGTTCTTC; CDR3 protein: CASSPRLAGGPFNEQFF
J gene: TRBJ2-1; D gene: TRBD1; clone size: .; V gene: TRBV14; CDR3 DNA: TGTGCCGAGCGACCTGGGGACAGGGTGTATGAGCAGTTCTTC; CDR3 protein: CAERPGDRVYEQFF
J gene: TRBJ1-1; D gene: TRBD1; clone size: .; V gene: TRBV7-2; CDR3 DNA: TGTGCCAGCAGCTCAAGGGACAGGTTTAACACTGAAGCTTTCTTT; CDR3 protein: CASSSRDRFNTEAFF
J gene: TRBJ2-3; D gene: .; clone size: .; V gene: TRBV6-1; CDR3 DNA: TGTGCCACAACCTTAAGGAAGGAGACGCAGTATTTT; CDR3 protein: CATTLRKETQYF
J gene: TRBJ1-2; D gene: .; clone size: .; V gene: TRBV7-8; CDR3 DNA: TGTGCCAGCAGCTTAGAAACAGGGACCAACTATGGCTACACCTTC; CDR3 protein: CASSLETGTNYGYTF
J gene: TRBJ2-1; D gene: .; clone size: .; V gene: TRBV6-4; CDR3 DNA: TGTGCCAGCAGTGACTCTTTCGGTGAGCAGTTCTTC; CDR3 protein: CASSDSFGEQFF
J gene: TRBJ2-5; D gene: .; clone size: .; V gene: TRBV7-9; CDR3 DNA: TGTGCCAGCAGCTTACTAGACCGGCAAGAGACCCAGTACTTC; CDR3 protein: CASSLLDRQETQYF
J gene: TRBJ1-2; D gene: TRBD1; clone size: .; V gene: TRBV11-2; CDR3 DNA: TGTGCCAGCAGCTCACCATACCGGGTGGACAGGGACTATGGCTACACCTTC; CDR3 protein: CASSSPYRVDRDYGYTF
J gene: TRBJ2-1; D gene: .; clone size: .; V gene: TRBV11-1; CDR3 DNA: TGTGCCAGCAGCTTAGAAACAGTAACCGCATATGAGCAGTTCTTC; CDR3 protein: CASSLETVTAYEQFF
J gene: TRBJ1-1; D gene: .; clone size: .; V gene: TRBV5-4; CDR3 DNA: TGTGCCAGCAGCCTCTTGCAGGGTAACACTGAAGCTTTCTTT; CDR3 protein: CASSLLQGNTEAFF
J gene: TRBJ1-5; D gene: .; clone size: .; V gene: TRBV2; CDR3 DNA: TGTGCCAGCAGTGGAGTGACACGCAATCAGCCCCAGCATTTT; CDR3 protein: CASSGVTRNQPQHF
J gene: TRBJ1-1; D gene: .; clone size: .; V gene: TRBV5-1; CDR3 DNA: TGCGCCAGCAGTCGCGTGGGGGGGAGCACTGAAGCTTTCTTT; CDR3 protein: CASSRVGGSTEAFF
J gene: TRBJ2-7; D gene: .; clone size: .; V gene: TRBV15; CDR3 DNA: TGTGCCACCAGCAGAGACGTGCAGGGTTACGAGCAGTACTTC; CDR3 protein: CATSRDVQGYEQYF
J gene: TRBJ2-7; D gene: .; clone size: .; V gene: TRBV5-1; CDR3 DNA: TGCGCCAGCAGCGCAACTCAATACGAGCAGTACTTC; CDR3 protein: CASSATQYEQYF
J gene: TRBJ2-1; D gene: .; clone size: .; V gene: TRBV6-1; CDR3 DNA: TGTGCCAGCAGATATTATTACAATGAGCAGTTCTTC; CDR3 protein: CASRYYYNEQFF
J gene: TRBJ2-2; D gene: .; clone size: .; V gene: TRBV7-6; CDR3 DNA: TGTGCCAGCAGCCCGGCGGTTTCGGGGAACACCGGGGAGCTGTTTTTT; CDR3 protein: CASSPAVSGNTGELFF
J gene: TRBJ2-3; D gene: TRBD2; clone size: few; V gene: TRBV5-4; CDR3 DNA: TGTGCCAGCAGCTCCTCTAGCGGGAGAGTGGATACGCAGTATTTT; CDR3 protein: CASSSSSGRVDTQYF
J gene: TRBJ2-7; D gene: .; clone size: .; V gene: TRBV5-1; CDR3 DNA: TGCGCCAGCAGCCAAAACCCAGGGAAAGGCTACGAGCAGTACTTC; CDR3 protein: CASSQNPGKGYEQYF
J gene: TRBJ2-7; D gene: .; clone size: .; V gene: TRBV6-1; CDR3 DNA: TGTGCCAGCAGGCGGGGACGGGCAATTTACGAGCAGTACTTC; CDR3 protein: CASRRGRAIYEQYF
J gene: TRBJ2-7; D gene: TRBD1; clone size: .; V gene: TRBV15; CDR3 DNA: TGTGCCACCAGCGTCCGACAGGGAGTAGACGAGCAGTACTTC; CDR3 protein: CATSVRQGVDEQYF
J gene: TRBJ2-5; D gene: TRBD2; clone size: .; V gene: TRBV5-4; CDR3 DNA: TGTGCCAGCAGCTTGAGACTAGCGGGACAAGAGACCCAGTACTTC; CDR3 protein: CASSLRLAGQETQYF
J gene: TRBJ2-2; D gene: TRBD1; clone size: .; V gene: TRBV25-1; CDR3 DNA: TGTGCCAGCAGTAAGACCGGGACAGGTATCATCGGGGAGCTGTTTTTT; CDR3 protein: CASSKTGTGIIGELFF
J gene: TRBJ2-5; D gene: TRBD1; clone size: .; V gene: TRBV6-1; CDR3 DNA: TGTGCCAGCAGACGACAGGGAGCGGTGTGGGAGACCCAGTACTTC; CDR3 protein: CASRRQGAVWETQYF
J gene: TRBJ2-1; D gene: .; clone size: .; V gene: TRBV6-1; CDR3 DNA: TGTGCCAGCAGATTAGCGGCTACCTACAATGAGCAGTTCTTC; CDR3 protein: CASRLAATYNEQFF
J gene: TRBJ1-6; D gene: .; clone size: .; V gene: TRBV27; CDR3 DNA: TGTGCCAGCAGTTTCGGGGGTGAAAATTCACCCCTCCACTTT; CDR3 protein: CASSFGGENSPLHF
J gene: TRBJ2-7; D gene: .; clone size: .; V gene: TRBV19; CDR3 DNA: TGTGCCACGACTAGAACGGGCTTCTCCTACGAGCAGTACTTC; CDR3 protein: CATTRTGFSYEQYF
J gene: TRBJ2-1; D gene: TRBD1; clone size: .; V gene: TRBV2; CDR3 DNA: TGTGCCAGCAGTGAAGAGGGACAGGGCAGGAATGAGCAGTTCTTC; CDR3 protein: CASSEEGQGRNEQFF
J gene: TRBJ2-3; D gene: .; clone size: .; V gene: TRBV7-3; CDR3 DNA: TGTGCCAGCAGCTTAACCTCGGATACGCAGTATTTT; CDR3 protein: CASSLTSDTQYF